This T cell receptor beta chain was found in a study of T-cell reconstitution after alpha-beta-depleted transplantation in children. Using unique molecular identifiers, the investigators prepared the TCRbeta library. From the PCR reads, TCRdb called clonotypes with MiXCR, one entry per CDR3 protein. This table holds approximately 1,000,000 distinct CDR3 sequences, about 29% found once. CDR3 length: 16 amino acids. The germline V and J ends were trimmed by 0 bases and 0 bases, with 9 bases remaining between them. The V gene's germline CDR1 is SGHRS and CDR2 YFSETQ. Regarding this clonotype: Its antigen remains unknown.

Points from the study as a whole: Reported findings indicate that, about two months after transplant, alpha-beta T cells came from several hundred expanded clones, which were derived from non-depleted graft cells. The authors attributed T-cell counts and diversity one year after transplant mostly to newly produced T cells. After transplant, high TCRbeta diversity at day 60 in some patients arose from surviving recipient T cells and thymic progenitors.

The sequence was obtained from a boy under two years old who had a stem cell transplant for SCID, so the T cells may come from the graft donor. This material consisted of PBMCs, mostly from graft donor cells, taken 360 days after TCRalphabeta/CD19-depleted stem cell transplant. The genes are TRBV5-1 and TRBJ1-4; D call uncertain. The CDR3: CASSLGPPTTNEKLFF. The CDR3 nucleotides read TGCGCCAGCAGCTTGGGACCGCCTACAACTAATGAAAAACTGTTTTTT.